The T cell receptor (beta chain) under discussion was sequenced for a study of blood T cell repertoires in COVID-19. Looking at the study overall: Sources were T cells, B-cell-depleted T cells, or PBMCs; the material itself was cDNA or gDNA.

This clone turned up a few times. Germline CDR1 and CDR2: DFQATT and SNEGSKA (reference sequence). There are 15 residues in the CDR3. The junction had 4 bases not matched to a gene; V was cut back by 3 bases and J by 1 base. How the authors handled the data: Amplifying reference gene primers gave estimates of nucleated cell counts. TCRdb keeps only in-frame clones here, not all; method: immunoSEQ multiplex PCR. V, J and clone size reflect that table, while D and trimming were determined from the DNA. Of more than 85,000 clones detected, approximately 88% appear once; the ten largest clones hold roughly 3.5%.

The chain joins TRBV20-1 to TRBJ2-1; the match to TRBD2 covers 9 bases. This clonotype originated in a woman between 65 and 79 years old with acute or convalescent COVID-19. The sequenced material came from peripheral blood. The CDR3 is CSASGAGGSYNEQFF. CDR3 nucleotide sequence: TGCAGTGCTAGTGGCGCGGGGGGGTCCTACAATGAGCAGTTCTTC.